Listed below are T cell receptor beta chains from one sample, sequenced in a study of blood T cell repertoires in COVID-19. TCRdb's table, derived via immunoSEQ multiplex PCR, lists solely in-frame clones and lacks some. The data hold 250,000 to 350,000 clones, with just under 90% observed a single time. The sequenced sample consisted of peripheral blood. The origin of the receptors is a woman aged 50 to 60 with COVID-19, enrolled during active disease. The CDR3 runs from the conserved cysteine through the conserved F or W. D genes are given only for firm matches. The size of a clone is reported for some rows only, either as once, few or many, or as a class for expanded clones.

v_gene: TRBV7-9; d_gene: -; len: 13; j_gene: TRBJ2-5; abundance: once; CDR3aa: CASSKVRGETQYF; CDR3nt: TGTGCCAGCAGCAAGGTACGGGGAGAGACCCAGTACTTC
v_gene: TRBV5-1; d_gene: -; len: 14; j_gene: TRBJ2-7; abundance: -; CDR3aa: CASSLDVTTYEQYF; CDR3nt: TGCGCCAGCAGCTTGGACGTAACTACCTACGAGCAGTACTTC
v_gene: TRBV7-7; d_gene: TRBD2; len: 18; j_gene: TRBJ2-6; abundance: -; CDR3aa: CASSPVGSGRTGANVLTF; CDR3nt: TGTGCCAGCAGCCCCGTAGGGAGCGGGAGGACTGGGGCCAACGTCCTGACTTTC
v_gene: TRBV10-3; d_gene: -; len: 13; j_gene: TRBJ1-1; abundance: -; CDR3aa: CATPWGGDTEAFF; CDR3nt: TGTGCCACCCCGTGGGGGGGTGACACTGAAGCTTTCTTT
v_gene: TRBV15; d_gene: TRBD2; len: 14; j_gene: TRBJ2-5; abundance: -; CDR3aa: CATSRGRLAETQYF; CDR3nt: TGTGCCACCAGCAGAGGCAGACTAGCGGAGACCCAGTACTTC
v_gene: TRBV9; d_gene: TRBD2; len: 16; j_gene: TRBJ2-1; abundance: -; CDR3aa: CASSETGRASYNEQFF; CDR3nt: TGTGCCAGCAGCGAAACCGGGAGGGCCTCCTACAATGAGCAGTTCTTC
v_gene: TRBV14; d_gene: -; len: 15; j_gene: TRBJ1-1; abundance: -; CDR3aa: CASSQRQGLNTEAFF; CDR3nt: TGTGCCAGCAGCCAAAGACAAGGATTGAACACTGAAGCTTTCTTT
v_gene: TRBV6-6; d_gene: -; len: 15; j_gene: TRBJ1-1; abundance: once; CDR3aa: CASSHGGKTNTEAFF; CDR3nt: TGTGCCAGCAGCCATGGGGGGAAGACGAACACTGAAGCTTTCTTT
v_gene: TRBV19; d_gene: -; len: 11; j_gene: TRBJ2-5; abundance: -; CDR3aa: CASSKGVFQYF; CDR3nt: TGTGCCAGTAGTAAAGGGGTTTTCCAGTACTTC
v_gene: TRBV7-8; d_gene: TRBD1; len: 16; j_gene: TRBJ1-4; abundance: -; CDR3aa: CASSFRRTGGNEKLFF; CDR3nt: TGTGCCAGCAGCTTCCGGCGTACAGGGGGTAATGAAAAACTGTTTTTT
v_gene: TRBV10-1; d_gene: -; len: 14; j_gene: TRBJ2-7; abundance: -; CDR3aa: CASSDPRETYEQYF; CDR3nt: TGCGCCAGCAGTGATCCCCGGGAGACCTACGAGCAGTACTTC
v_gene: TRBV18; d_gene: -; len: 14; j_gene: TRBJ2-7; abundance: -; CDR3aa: CASSPGQNSYEQYF; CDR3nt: TGTGCCAGCTCACCTGGACAGAACTCCTACGAGCAGTACTTC
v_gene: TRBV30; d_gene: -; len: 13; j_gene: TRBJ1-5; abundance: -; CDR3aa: CAWSSQGNQPQHF; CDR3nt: TGTGCCTGGAGTTCGCAGGGTAATCAGCCCCAGCATTTT
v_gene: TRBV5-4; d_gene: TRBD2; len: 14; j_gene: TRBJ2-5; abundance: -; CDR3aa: CASNPAGYQETQYF; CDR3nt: TGTGCCAGCAACCCAGCGGGGTACCAAGAGACCCAGTACTTC
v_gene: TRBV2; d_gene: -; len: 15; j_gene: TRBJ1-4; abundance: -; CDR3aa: CASSEGGTPYEKLFF; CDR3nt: TGTGCCAGCAGTGAAGGTGGGACACCTTATGAAAAACTGTTTTTT
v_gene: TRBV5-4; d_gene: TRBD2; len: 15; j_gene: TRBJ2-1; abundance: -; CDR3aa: CASSPRTSGMNEQFF; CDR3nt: TGTGCCAGCAGCCCAAGGACTAGCGGGATGAATGAGCAGTTCTTC
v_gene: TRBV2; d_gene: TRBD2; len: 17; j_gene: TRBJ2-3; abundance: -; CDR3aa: CASSEGLGTSLTDTQYF; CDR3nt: TGTGCCAGCAGTGAAGGGTTGGGGACTAGCCTTACAGATACGCAGTATTTT
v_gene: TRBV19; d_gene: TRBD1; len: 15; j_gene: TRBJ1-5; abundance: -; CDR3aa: CASSIGTGGGQPQHF; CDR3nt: TGTGCCAGTAGTATAGGGACAGGGGGCGGTCAGCCCCAGCATTTT
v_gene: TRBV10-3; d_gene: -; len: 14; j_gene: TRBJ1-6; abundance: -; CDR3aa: CAISEVGDYSPLHF; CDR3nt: TGTGCCATCAGTGAGGTGGGGGACTATTCACCCCTCCACTTT
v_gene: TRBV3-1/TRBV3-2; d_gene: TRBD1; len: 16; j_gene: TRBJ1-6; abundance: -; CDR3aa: CASSHRPTGGNSPLHF; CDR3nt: TGTGCCAGCAGCCATCGACCGACAGGGGGGAATTCACCCCTCCACTTT
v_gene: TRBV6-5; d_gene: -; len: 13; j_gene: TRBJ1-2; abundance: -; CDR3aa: CASSLDRRGGYTF; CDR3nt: TGTGCCAGCAGCCTTGACAGGAGAGGTGGCTACACCTTC
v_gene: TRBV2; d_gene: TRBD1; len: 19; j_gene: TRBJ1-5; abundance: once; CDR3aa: CASSEAHRGGGAGSKPQHF; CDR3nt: TGTGCCAGCAGTGAAGCGCATAGAGGAGGGGGCGCGGGTAGTAAGCCCCAGCATTTT
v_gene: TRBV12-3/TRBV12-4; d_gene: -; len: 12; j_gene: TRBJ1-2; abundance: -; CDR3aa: CASSGGRYGYTF; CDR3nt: TGTGCCAGCTCAGGAGGCCGTTATGGCTACACCTTC
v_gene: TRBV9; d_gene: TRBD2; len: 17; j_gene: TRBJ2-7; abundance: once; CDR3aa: CASSAASGSFPFGEQYF; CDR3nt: TGTGCCAGCAGCGCCGCTAGCGGGAGCTTCCCCTTTGGGGAGCAGTACTTC